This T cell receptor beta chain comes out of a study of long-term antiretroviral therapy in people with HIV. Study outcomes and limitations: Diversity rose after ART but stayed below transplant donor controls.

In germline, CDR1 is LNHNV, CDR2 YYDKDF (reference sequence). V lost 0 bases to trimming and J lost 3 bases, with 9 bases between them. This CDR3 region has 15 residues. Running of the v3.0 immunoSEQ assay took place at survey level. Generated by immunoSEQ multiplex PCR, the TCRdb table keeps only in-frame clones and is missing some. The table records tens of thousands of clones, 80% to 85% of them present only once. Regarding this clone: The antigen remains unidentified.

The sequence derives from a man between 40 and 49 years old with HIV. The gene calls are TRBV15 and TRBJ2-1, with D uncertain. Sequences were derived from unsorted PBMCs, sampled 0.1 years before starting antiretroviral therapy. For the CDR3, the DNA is TGTGCCACCAGCAGAGATCGCGCCAGCTACAATGAGCAGTTCTTC. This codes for CATSRDRASYNEQFF.